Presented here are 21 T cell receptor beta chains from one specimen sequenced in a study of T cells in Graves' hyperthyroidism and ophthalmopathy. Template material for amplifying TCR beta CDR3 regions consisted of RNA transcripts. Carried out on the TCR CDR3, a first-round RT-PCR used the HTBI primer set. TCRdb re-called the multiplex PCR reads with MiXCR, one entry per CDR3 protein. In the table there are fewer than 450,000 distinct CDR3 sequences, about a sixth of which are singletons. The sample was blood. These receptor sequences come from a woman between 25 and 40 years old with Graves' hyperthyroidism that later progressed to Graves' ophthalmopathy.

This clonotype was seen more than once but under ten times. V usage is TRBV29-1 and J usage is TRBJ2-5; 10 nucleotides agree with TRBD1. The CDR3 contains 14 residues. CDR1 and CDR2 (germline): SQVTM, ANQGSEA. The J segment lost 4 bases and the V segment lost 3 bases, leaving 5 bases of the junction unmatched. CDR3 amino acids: CSVDSGQGRETQYF. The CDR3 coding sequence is TGCAGCGTTGATTCGGGACAGGGGCGAGAGACCCAGTACTTC.

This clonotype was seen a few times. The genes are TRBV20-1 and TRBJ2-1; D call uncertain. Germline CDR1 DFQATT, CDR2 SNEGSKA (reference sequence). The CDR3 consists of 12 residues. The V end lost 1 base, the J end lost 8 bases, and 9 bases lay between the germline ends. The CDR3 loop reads CSARGISDEQFF. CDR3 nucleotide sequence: TGCAGTGCTAGAGGAATTTCTGATGAGCAGTTCTTC.

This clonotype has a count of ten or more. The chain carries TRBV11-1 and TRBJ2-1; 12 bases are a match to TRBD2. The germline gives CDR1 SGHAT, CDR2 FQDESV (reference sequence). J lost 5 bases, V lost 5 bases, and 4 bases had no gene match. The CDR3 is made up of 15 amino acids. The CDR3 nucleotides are TGTGCCAGCAGCCTCCTAGCGGGAGGGAACAATGAGCAGTTCTTC. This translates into CASSLLAGGNNEQFF.

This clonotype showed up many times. The CDR3 nucleotides read TGTGCCAGCAGTTTCATGACAGGGGGCCGGCCCTACGAGCAGTACTTC. Translation gives CASSFMTGGRPYEQYF. The chain recombines TRBV28 with TRBJ2-7; 10 bases match TRBD1. The CDR3 totals 16 residues. Trimming at V came to 3 bases and at J to 2 bases, leaving 7 bases not matched to a gene. Per the germline V gene, CDR1 is MDHEN and CDR2 is SYDVKM.

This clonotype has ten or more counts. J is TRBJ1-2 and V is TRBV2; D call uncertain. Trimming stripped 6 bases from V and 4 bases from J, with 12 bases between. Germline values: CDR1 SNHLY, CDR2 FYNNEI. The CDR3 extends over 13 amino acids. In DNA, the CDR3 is TGTGCCAGCAGGACGGGCTTGGCCTATGGCTACACCTTC. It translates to CASRTGLAYGYTF. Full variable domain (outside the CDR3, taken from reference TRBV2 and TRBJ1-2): EPEVTQTPSHQVTQMGQEVILRCVPISNHLYFYWYRQILGQKVEFLVSFYNNEISEKSEIFDDQFSVERPDGSNFTLKIRSTKLEDSAMYFCASRTGLAYGYTFGSGTRLTVV.

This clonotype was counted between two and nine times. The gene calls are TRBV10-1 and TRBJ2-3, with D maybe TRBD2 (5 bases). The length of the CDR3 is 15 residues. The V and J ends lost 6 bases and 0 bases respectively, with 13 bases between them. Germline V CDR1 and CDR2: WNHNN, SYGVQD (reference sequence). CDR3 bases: TGCGCCAGCAGAGCCGGGGTTGCTAGCACAGATACGCAGTATTTT. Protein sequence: CASRAGVASTDTQYF.

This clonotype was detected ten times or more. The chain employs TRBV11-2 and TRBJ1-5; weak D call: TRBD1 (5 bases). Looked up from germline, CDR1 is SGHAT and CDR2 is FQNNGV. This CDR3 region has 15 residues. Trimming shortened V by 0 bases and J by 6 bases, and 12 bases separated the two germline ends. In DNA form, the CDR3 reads TGTGCCAGCAGCTTAGAGTGGGGCGGCGGTCAGCCCCAGCATTTT. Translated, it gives CASSLEWGGGQPQHF.

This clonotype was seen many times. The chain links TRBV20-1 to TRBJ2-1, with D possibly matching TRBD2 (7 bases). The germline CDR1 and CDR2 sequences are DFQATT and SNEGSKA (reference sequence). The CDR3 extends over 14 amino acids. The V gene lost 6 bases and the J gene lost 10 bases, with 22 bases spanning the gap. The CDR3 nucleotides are TGCAGTGCCGTATATAGGGAGGGGGTCGGCGAGCAGTTCTTC. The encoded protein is CSAVYREGVGEQFF.

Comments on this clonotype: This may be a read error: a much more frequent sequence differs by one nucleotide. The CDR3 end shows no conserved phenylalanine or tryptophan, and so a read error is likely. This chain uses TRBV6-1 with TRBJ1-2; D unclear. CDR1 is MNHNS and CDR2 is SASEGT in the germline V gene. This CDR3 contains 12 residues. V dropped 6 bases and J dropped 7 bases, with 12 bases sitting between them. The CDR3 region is CASRTTRFGYTL. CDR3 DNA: TGTGCCAGCAGGACTACGCGGTTTGGCTACACCCTC.

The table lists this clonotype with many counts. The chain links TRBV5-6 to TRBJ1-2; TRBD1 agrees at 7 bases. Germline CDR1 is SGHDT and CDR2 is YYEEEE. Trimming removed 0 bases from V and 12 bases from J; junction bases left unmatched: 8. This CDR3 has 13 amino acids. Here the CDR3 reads CASSLEGGGLDTF. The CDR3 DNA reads TGTGCCAGCAGCTTGGAAGGGGGCGGACTGGACACCTTC.

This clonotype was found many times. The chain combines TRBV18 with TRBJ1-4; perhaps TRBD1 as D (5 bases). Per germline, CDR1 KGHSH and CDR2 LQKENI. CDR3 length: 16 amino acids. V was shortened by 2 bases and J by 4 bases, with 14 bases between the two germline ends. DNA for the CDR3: TGTGCCAGCTCACCAGAGGCGGCCAGGGTTAATGAAAAACTGTTTTTT. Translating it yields CASSPEAARVNEKLFF.

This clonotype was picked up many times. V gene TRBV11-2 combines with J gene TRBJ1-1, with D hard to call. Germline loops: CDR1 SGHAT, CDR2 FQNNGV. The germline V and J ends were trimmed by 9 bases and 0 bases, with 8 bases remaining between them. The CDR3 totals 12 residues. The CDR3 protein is CASQRVNTEAFF. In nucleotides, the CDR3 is TGTGCCAGTCAGAGGGTGAACACTGAAGCTTTCTTT.

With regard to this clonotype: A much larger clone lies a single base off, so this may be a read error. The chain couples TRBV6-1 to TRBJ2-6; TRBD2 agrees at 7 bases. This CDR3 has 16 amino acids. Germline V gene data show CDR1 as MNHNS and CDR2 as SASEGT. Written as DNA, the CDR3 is TGTGACAGCAGTCCGGGAGGATTCTCTGGGGCCAACGTCCTGACTTTC. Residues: CDSSPGGFSGANVLTF.

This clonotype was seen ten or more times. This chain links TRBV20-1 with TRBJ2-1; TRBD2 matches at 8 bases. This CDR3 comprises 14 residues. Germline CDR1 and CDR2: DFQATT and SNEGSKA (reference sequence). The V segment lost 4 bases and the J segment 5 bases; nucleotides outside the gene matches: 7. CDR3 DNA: TGCAGTGCTAAGGCGACTAGCGTTAACAATGAGCAGTTCTTC. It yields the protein CSAKATSVNNEQFF.

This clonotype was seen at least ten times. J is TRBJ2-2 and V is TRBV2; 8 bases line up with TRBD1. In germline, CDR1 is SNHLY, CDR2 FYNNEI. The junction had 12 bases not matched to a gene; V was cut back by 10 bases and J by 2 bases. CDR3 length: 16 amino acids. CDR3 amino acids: CATKGRDRTNTGELFF. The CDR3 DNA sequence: TGTGCCACCAAAGGCCGGGACAGGACTAACACCGGGGAGCTGTTTTTT.

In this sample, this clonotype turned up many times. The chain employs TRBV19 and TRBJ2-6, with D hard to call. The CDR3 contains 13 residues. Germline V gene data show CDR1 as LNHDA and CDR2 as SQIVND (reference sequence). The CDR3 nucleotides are TGTGGCTCACGGATCTCTGGGGCCAACGTCCTGACTTTC. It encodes CGSRISGANVLTF.

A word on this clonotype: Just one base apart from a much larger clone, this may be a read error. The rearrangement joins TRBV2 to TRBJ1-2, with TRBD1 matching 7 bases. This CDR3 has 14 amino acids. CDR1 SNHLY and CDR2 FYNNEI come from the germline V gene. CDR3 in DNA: TGTGCCGGCAGTAACCAGGGGGTAAACTATGGCTACACCTTC. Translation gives CAGSNQGVNYGYTF.

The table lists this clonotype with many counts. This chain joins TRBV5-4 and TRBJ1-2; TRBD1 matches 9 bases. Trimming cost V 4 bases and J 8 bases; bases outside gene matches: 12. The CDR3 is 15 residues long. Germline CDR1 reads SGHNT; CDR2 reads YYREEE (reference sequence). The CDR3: CASSRYSTGGNGYTF. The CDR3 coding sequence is TGTGCCAGCAGCCGCTACTCAACAGGGGGCAACGGCTACACCTTC. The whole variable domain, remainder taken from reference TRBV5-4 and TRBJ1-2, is ETGVTQSPTHLIKTRGQQVTLRCSSQSGHNTVSWYQQALGQGPQFIFQYYREEENGRGNFPPRFSGLQFPNYSSELNVNALELDDSALYLCASSRYSTGGNGYTFGSGTRLTVV.

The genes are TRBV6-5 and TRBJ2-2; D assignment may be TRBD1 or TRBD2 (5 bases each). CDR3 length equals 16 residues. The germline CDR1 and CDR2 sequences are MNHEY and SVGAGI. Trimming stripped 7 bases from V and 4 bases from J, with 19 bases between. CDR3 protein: CASISRGPPSTGELFF. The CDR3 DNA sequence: TGTGCCAGCATTTCCCGGGGACCGCCCAGCACCGGGGAGCTGTTTTTT.

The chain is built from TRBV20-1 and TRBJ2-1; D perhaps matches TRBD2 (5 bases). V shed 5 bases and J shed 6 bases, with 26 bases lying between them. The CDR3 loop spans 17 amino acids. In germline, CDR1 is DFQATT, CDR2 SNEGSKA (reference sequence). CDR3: CSAGVGNAGWIVNEQFF. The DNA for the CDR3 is TGCAGTGCTGGAGTCGGTAACGCGGGTTGGATCGTCAATGAGCAGTTCTTC.

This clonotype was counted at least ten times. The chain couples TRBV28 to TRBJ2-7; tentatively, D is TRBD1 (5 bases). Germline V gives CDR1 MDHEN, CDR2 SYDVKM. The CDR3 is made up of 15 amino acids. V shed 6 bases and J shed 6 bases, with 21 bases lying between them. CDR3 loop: CASRPRLGVGREQYF. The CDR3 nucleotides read TGTGCCAGCAGGCCCCGCCTTGGTGTGGGGCGCGAGCAGTACTTC.